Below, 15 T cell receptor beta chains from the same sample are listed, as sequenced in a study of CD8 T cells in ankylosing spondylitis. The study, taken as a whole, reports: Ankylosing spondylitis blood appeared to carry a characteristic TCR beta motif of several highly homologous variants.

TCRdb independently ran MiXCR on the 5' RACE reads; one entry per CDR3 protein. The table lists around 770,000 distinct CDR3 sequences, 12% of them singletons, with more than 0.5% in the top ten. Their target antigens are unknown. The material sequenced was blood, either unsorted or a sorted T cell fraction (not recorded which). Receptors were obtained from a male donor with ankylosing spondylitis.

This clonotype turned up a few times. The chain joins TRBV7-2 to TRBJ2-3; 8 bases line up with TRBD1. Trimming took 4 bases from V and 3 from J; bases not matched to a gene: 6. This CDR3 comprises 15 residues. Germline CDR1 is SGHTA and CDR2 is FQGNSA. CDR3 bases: TGTGCCAGCAGCTCCTACGGACAGGGAACAGATACGCAGTATTTT. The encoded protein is CASSSYGQGTDTQYF.

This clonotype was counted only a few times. Here the CDR3 reads CSAIRGGSGGELFF. In DNA, the CDR3 is TGCAGTGCTATTAGGGGCGGGAGTGGGGGGGAGCTGTTTTTT. V is TRBV20-1 and J is TRBJ2-2, with TRBD2 identical over 7 bases. CDR1 and CDR2 (germline): DFQATT, SNEGSKA (reference sequence). CDR3 length: 14 residues. With V trimmed by 4 bases and J by 8 bases, 10 bases remained unmatched.

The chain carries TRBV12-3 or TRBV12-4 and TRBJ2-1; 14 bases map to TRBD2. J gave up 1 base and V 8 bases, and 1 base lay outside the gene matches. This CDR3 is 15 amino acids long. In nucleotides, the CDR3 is TGTGCCAGCGGGACTAGCGGGGGATCCTACAATGAGCAGTTCTTC. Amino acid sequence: CASGTSGGSYNEQFF.

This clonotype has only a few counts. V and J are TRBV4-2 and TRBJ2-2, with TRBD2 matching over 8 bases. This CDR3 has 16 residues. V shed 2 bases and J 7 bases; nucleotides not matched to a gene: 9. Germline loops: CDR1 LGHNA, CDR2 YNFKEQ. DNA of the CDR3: TGTGCCAGCAGCCAACTTATCGGGAGGGCAGGCGGGGAGCTGTTTTTT. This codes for CASSQLIGRAGGELFF.

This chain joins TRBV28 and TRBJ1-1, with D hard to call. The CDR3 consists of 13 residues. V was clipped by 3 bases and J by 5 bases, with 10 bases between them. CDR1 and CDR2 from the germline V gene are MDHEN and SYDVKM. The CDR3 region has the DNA TGTGCCAGCAGTTTTGCGTGGTCGACTGAAGCTTTCTTT. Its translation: CASSFAWSTEAFF. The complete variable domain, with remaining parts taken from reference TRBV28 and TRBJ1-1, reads DVKVTQSSRYLVKRTGEKVFLECVQDMDHENMFWYRQDPGLGLRLIYFSYDVKMKEKGDIPEGYSVSREKKERFSLILESASTNQTSMYLCASSFAWSTEAFFGQGTRLTVV.

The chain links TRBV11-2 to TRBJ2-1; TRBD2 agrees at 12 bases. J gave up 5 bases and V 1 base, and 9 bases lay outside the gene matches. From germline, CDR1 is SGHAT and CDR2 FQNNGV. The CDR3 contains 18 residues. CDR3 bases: TGTGCCAGCAGCTTAGGTCTAGCGGGGGGGCCCTACGACAATGAGCAGTTCTTC. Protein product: CASSLGLAGGPYDNEQFF.

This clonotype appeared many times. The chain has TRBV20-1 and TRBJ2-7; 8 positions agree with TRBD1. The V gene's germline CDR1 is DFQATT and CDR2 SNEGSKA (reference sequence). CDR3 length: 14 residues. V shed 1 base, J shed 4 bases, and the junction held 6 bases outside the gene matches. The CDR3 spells CSARARDRGYEQYF. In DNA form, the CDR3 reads TGCAGTGCTAGAGCACGCGACAGGGGATACGAGCAGTACTTC.

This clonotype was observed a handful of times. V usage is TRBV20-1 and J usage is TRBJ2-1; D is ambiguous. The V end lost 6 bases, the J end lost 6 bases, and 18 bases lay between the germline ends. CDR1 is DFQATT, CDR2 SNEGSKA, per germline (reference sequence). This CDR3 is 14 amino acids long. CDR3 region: CSAGTGSLANEQFF. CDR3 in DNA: TGCAGTGCAGGTACCGGGTCCCTTGCCAATGAGCAGTTCTTC.

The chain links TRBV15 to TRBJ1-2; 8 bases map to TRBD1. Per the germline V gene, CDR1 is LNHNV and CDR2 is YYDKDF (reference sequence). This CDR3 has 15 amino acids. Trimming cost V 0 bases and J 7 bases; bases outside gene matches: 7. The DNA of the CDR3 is TGTGCCACCAGCAGAGATCTGGACAGGGTGCGTGGCTACACCTTC. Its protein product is CATSRDLDRVRGYTF.

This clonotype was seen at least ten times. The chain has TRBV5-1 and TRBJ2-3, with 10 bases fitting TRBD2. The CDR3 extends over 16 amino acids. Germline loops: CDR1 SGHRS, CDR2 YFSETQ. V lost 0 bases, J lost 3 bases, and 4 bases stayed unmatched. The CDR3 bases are TGCGCCAGCAGCTTGGTTCGAGCGGGAGGGACAGATACGCAGTATTTT. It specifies CASSLVRAGGTDTQYF. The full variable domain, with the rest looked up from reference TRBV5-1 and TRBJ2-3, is KAGVTQTPRYLIKTRGQQVTLSCSPISGHRSVSWYQQTPGQGLQFLFEYFSETQRNKGNFPGRFSGRQFSNSRSEMNVSTLELGDSALYLCASSLVRAGGTDTQYFGPGTRLTVL.

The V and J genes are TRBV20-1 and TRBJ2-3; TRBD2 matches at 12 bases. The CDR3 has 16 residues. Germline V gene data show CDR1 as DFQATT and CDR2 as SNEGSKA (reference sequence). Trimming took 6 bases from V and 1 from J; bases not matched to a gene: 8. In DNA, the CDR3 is TGCAGTGCGGAGACTAGCGGGAGTACCGGCACAGATACGCAGTATTTT. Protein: CSAETSGSTGTDTQYF.

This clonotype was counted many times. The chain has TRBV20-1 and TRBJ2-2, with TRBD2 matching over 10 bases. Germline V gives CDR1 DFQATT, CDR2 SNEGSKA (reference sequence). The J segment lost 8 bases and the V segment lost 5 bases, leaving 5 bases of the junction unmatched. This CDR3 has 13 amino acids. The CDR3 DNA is TGCAGTGCTTTGACTAGCGGGCGAGGGGAGCTGTTTTTT. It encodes CSALTSGRGELFF.

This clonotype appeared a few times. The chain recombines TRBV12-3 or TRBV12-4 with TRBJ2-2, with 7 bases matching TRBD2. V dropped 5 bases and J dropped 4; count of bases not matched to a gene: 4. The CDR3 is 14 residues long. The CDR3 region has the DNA TGTGCCAGCAGTCTTCCGGGGGGCACCGGGGAGCTGTTTTTT. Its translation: CASSLPGGTGELFF.

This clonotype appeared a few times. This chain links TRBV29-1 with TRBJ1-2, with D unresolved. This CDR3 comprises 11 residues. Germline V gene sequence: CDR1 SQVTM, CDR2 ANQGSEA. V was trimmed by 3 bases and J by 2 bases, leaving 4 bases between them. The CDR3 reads CSVDQNYGYTF. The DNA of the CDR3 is TGCAGCGTTGATCAGAACTATGGCTACACCTTC.

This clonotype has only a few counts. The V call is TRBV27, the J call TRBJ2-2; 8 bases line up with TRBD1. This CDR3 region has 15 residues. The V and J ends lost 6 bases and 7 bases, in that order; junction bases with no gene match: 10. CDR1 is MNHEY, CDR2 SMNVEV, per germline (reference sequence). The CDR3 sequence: CASSNDRGWYGELFF. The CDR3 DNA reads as TGTGCCAGCAGCAACGACAGGGGTTGGTACGGGGAGCTGTTTTTT.